This T cell receptor delta chain was captured in a study of γδ T cells in repeated Plasmodium falciparum infection. In the study overall: Age- and gender-matched Australian children served as comparison for malaria-exposed Malian children. Timepoints: baseline, immediately before selected infections, and 21 days after every infection. Findings and caveats of the study: Waves of new clonotype selection appeared after repeated controlled infections in Vdelta2-negative, largely Vdelta1+, gammadelta T cells.

As concerns this clone: Its target is unknown. The TCRdb protein comes from a much larger clone and disagrees with this DNA's translation at residue 4, likely due to a read error; the protein given here is derived from the DNA.

Vgamma9/Vdelta2+ and Vdelta2-negative gammadelta T cells were flow-sorted from PBMC for bulk sequencing. Both TRG and TRD chains were sequenced from each sorted sample. TCRdb reprocessed the multiplex PCR reads using CATT. The data show 55,000 to 70,000 delta-chain clones, over 1.5% seen once. The CDR3 covers 21 residues. Germline V gene data show CDR1 as TSWWSYY and CDR2 as QGS. V lost 7 bases, J lost 0 bases, and 33 bases lay in between. The chain couples TRDV1 to TRDJ1, with D possibly TRDD2 on 6 matching bases. Matching the DNA to germline supplied the J gene, which TCRdb does not give. Sequences were obtained from gamma-delta T cells from blood. The TCR originated in a pool of human donors (malaria-infected and uninfected, not separated). The CDR3 bases are TGTGCTCTTGAGGGCGGTCCTACGGGGCGGTGTCCACCTAACTACACCGATAAACTCATCTTT. Its translation: CALEGGPTGRCPPNYTDKLIF.